This T cell receptor (beta chain) came from a study of cytomegalovirus exposure and HLA in healthy donors. General study points: One later analysis reportedly identified an Asian-associated ancestry cluster that showed fewer N-insertions than the approximately 700-donor mean.

As regards this clone: The antigen is undetermined.

CDR3 length: 15 residues. The V and J ends lost 2 bases and 5 bases, in that order; junction bases with no gene match: 7. Germline values: CDR1 SGDLS, CDR2 YYNGEE. Primers: 60 Vbeta forward and 13 Jbeta reverse. Here immunoSEQ multiplex PCR was the method, and the copy in TCRdb shows in-frame clones only, minus some. Of about 60,000 clones listed, approximately 87% are singletons. This chain links TRBV9 with TRBJ2-7; 10 bases agree with TRBD2. Sequencing used PBMCs. The TCR was taken from a man between 18 and 29 years old in good health and CMV-seronegative. The DNA for the CDR3 is TGTGCCAGCAGCGTGACTAGCGGGTTTGTCGACGAGCAGTACTTC. This encodes CASSVTSGFVDEQYF.